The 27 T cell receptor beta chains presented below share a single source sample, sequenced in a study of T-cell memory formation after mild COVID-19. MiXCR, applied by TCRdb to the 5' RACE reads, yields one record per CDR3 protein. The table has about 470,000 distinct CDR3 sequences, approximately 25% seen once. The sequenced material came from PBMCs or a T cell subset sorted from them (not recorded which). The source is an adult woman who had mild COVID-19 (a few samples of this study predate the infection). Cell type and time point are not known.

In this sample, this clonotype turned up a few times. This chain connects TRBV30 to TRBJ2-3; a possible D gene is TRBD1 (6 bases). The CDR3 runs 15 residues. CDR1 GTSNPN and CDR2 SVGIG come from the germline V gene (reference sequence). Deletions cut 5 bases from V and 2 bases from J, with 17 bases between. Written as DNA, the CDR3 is TGTGCCTGGTGTTTAGGGGGAGCGGCCACAGATACGCAGTATTTT. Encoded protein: CAWCLGGAATDTQYF.

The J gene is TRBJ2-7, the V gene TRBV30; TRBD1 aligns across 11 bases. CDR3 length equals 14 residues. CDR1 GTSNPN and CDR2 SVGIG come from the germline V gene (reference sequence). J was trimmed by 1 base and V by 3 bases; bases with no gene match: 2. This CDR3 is CAWRGTGGSYEQYF. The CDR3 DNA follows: TGTGCCTGGAGGGGGACAGGGGGTTCCTACGAGCAGTACTTC.

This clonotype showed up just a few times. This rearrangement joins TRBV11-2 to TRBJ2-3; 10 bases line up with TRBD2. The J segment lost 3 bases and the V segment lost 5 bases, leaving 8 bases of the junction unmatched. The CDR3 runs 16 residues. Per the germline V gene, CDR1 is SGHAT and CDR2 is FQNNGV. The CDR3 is CASSTSGGARTDTQYF. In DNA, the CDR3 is TGTGCCAGCAGCACAAGCGGGGGGGCTCGGACAGATACGCAGTATTTT.

CDR3 DNA sequence: TGTGCCACCAGTGATCCAAAGACTAGCGGGAGTGGTGAGCAGTTCTTC. Translated: CATSDPKTSGSGEQFF. The chain couples TRBV24-1 to TRBJ2-1, with TRBD2 matching over 12 bases. CDR3 size: 16 residues. V shed 3 bases and J 9 bases; nucleotides not matched to a gene: 8. Looked up from germline, CDR1 is KGHDR and CDR2 is SFDVKD.

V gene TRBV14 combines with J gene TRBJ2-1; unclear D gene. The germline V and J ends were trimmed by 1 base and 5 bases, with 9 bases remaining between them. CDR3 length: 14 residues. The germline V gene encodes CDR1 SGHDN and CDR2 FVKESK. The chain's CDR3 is CASSQAAPHNEQFF. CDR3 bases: TGTGCCAGCAGCCAAGCGGCGCCGCACAATGAGCAGTTCTTC.

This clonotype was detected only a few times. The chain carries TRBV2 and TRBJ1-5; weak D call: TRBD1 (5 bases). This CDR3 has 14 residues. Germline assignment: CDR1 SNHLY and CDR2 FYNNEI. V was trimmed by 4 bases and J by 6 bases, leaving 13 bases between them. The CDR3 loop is CASSAYRGSQPQHF. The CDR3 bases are TGTGCCAGCAGTGCGTATCGGGGGAGTCAGCCCCAGCATTTT.

CDR3 in amino acids: CASSRPGQGSNTEAFF. In nucleotides, the CDR3 is TGTGCCAGTAGTAGGCCGGGACAGGGCTCGAACACTGAAGCTTTCTTT. The V and J genes are TRBV19 and TRBJ1-1; the match to TRBD1 covers 9 bases. The CDR3 sequence is 16 residues long. J was trimmed by 1 base and V by 4 bases; bases with no gene match: 7. Per the germline V gene, CDR1 is LNHDA and CDR2 is SQIVND (reference sequence). The variable domain in full, completed from reference TRBV19 and TRBJ1-1, reads DGGITQSPKYLFRKEGQNVTLSCEQNLNHDAMYWYRQDPGQGLRLIYYSQIVNDFQKGDIAEGYSVSREKKESFPLTVTSAQKNPTAFYLCASSRPGQGSNTEAFFGQGTRLTVV.

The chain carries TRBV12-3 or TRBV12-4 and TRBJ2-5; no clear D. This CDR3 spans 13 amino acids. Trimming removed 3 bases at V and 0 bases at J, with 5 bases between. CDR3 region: CASSFVNQETQYF. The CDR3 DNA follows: TGTGCCAGCAGTTTCGTGAACCAAGAGACCCAGTACTTC.

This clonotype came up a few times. CDR3 DNA: TGTGCCATCAGTGAGAGGGAGAACACCGGGGAGCTGTTTTTT. This codes for CAISERENTGELFF. The V call is TRBV10-3, the J call TRBJ2-2; D gene unclear. V lost 2 bases, J lost 1 base, and 5 bases lay in between. The CDR3 contains 14 residues. Germline V gene data show CDR1 as ENHRY and CDR2 as SYGVKD.

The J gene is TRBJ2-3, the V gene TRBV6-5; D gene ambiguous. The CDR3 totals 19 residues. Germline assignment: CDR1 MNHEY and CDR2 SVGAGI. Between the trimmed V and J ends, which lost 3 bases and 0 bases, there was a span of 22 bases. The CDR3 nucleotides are TGTGCCAGCAGTTATTCCGCCAGCCCCCTGACCTCTAGCACAGATACGCAGTATTTT. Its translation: CASSYSASPLTSSTDTQYF.

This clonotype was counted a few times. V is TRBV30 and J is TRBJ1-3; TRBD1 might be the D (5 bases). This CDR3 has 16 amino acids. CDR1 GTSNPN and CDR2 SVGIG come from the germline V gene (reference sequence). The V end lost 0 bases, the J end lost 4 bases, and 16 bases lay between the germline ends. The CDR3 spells CAWSVSGGLTGNTIYF. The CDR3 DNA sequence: TGTGCCTGGAGTGTTTCTGGGGGATTAACCGGAAACACCATATATTTT.

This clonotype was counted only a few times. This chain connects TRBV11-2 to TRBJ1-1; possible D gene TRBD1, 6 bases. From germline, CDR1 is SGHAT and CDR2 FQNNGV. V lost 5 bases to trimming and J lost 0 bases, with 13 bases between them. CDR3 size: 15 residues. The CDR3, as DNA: TGTGCCAGCAGCCTGGGGGCCAGAATGAACACTGAAGCTTTCTTT. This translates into CASSLGARMNTEAFF.

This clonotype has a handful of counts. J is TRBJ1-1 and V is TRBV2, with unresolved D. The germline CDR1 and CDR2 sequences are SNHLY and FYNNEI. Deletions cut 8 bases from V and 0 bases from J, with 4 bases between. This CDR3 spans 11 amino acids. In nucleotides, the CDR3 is TGTGCCAGCGAGGTGAACACTGAAGCTTTCTTT. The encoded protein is CASEVNTEAFF.

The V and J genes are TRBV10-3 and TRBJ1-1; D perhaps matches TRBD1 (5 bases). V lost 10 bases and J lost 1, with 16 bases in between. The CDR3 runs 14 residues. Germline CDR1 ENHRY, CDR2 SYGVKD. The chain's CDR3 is CATQQQEGNTEAFF. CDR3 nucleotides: TGTGCCACCCAACAACAGGAAGGGAACACTGAAGCTTTCTTT.

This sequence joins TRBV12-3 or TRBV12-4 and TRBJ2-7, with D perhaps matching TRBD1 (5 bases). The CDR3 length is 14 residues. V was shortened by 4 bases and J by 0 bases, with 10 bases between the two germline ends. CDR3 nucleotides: TGTGCCAGCAGTTCGGGCAGGGACTCCTACGAGCAGTACTTC. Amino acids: CASSSGRDSYEQYF.

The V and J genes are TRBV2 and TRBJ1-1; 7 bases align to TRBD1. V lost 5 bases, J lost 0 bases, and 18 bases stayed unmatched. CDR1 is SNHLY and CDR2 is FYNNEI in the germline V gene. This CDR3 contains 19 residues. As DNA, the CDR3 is TGTGCCAGCAGTACTCCCCAAGGGGACTGGGGGACAGTGAACACTGAAGCTTTCTTT. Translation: CASSTPQGDWGTVNTEAFF.

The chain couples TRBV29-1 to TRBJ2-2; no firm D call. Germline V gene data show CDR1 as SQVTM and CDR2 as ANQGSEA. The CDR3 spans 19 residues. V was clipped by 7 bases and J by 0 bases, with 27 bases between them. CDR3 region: CSAMARAQSSHPNTGELFF. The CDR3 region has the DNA TGCAGCGCGATGGCCCGGGCTCAGTCCTCACACCCGAACACCGGGGAGCTGTTTTTT.

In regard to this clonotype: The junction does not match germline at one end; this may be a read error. In nucleotides, the CDR3 is TGTGCCTGCAGCGCCGGGACTAGCGGAGACACCGGGGAGCTGTTTTTT. Protein sequence: CACSAGTSGDTGELFF. The chain uses TRBV25-1 and TRBJ2-2, with 11 bases lining up with TRBD2. The germline gives CDR1 MGHDK, CDR2 SYGVNS. The CDR3 loop spans 16 amino acids.

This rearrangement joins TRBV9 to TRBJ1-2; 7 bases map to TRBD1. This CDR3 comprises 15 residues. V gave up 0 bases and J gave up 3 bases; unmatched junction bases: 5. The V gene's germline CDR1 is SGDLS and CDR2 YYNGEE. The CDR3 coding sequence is TGTGCCAGCAGCGTAGCAGACAGGGTTGACTATGGCTACACCTTC. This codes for CASSVADRVDYGYTF.

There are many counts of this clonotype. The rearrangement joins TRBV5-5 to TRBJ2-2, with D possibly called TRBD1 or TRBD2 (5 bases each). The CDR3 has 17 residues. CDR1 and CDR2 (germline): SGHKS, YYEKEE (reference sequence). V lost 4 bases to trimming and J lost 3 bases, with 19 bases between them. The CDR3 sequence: CASSRQPGREYTGELFF. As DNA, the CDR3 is TGTGCCAGCAGCCGACAACCGGGACGGGAATACACCGGGGAGCTGTTTTTT.

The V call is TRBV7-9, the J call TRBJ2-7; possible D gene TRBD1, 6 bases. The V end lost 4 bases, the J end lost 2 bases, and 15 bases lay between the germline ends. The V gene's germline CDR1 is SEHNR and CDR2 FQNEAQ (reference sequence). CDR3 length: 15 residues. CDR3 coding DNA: TGTGCCAGCAGCTCCCAGAGGGGACACACCTACGAGCAGTACTTC. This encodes CASSSQRGHTYEQYF. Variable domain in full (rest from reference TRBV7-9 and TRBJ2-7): DTGVSQNPRHKITKRGQNVTFRCDPISEHNRLYWYRQTLGQGPEFLTYFQNEAQLEKSRLLSDRFSAERPKGSFSTLEIQRTEQGDSAMYLCASSSQRGHTYEQYFGPGTRLTVT.

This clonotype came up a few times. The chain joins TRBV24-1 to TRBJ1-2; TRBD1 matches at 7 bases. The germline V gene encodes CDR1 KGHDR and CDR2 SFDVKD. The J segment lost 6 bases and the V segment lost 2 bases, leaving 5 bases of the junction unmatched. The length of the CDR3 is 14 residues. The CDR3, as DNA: TGTGCCACCAGTGATTCAGACAGGGTGGATGGCTACACCTTC. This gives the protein CATSDSDRVDGYTF.

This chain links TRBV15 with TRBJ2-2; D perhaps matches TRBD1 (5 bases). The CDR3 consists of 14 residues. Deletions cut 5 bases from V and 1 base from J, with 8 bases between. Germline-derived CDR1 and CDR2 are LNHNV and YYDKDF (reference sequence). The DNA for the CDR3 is TGTGCCACCAGCTTAGACAGGAACACCGGGGAGCTGTTTTTT. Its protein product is CATSLDRNTGELFF.

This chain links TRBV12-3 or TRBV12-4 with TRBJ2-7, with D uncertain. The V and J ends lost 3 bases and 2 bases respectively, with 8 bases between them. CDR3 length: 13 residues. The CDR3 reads CASSFMDTYEQYF. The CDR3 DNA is TGTGCCAGCAGTTTCATGGATACCTACGAGCAGTACTTC.

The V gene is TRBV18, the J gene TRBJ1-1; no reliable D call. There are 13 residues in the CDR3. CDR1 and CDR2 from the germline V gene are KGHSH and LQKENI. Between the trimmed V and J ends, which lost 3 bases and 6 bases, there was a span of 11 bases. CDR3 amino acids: CASSPPARSEAFF. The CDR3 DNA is TGTGCCAGCTCACCCCCGGCGCGGTCTGAAGCTTTCTTT.

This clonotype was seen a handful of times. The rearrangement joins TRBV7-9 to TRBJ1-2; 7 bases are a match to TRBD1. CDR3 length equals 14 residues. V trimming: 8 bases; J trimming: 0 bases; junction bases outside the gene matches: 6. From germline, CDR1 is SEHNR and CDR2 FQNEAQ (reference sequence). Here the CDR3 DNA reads TGTGCCAGCGGGACAGCCTCTCCTAACTATGGCTACACCTTC. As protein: CASGTASPNYGYTF. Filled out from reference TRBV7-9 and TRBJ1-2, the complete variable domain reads DTGVSQNPRHKITKRGQNVTFRCDPISEHNRLYWYRQTLGQGPEFLTYFQNEAQLEKSRLLSDRFSAERPKGSFSTLEIQRTEQGDSAMYLCASGTASPNYGYTFGSGTRLTVV.

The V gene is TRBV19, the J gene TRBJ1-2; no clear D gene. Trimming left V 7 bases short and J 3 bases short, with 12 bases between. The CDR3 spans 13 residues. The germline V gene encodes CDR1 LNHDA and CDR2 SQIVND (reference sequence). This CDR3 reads CASNMGWDYGYTF. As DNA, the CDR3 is TGTGCCAGTAATATGGGGTGGGACTATGGCTACACCTTC.